This record concerns one T cell receptor beta chain sequence. What it binds is unknown. The record originates from a study of human T cells and chemical hapten exposure. Time point here: patch test 2, 6 weeks after DPC sensitization. Treatment given: therapeutic diphenylcyclopropenone sensitization with weekly scalp DPC. Blood sampling occurred before each patch-test application. TCRdb reanalysed the RACE reads using MiXCR and keeps one entry per CDR3 protein. The table lists tens of thousands of distinct CDR3 sequences, 9.9% of them singletons. Study-wide results and caveats: Relative to control repertoires, expanded TCRs gave rise to significantly more large CDR3 similarity clusters.

The sequences come from whole blood, collected in connection with sensitization to the hapten diphenylcyclopropenone (DPC). This TCR was recovered from a woman in her forties or fifties with alopecia areata. Some clones in this sample may be carry-over from other donors' samples.

The CDR3 DNA reads TGTGCCAGCAGCTCACGGGGCACCGGGGAGCTGTTTTTT. Translated: CASSSRGTGELFF. The gene calls are TRBV7-2 and TRBJ2-2, with a weak D call TRBD2 (5 bases). The length of the CDR3 is 13 residues. Germline loops: CDR1 SGHTA, CDR2 FQGNSA. V was clipped by 4 bases and J by 4 bases, with 7 bases between them.